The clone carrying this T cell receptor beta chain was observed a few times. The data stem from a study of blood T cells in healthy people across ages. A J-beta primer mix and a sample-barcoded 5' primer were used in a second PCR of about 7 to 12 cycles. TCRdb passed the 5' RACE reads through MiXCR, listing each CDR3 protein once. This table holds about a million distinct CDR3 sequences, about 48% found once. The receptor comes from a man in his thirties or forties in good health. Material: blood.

CDR3: CASSLASRGQYF. The CDR3 bases are TGTGCCAGCAGCTTAGCTTCAAGAGGCCAGTACTTC. The chain carries TRBV7-9 and TRBJ2-5; no clear D gene. The CDR3 runs 12 residues. Deletions cut 0 bases from V and 10 bases from J, with 9 bases between. Per the germline V gene, CDR1 is SEHNR and CDR2 is FQNEAQ (reference sequence).